This TCR beta chain appears in the sequencing data of a study of T cell responses to AZD1222 COVID-19 vaccine. Study-wide points: As reported, nearly half of all spike-specific TCRs target variant regions that are unmutated. Two doses of AZD1222 preceded a rise in Spike-specific TCR breadth and depth. The donor group comprised mostly white British people and more females; the analysis possibly underestimated clonal diversity.

V lost 7 bases to trimming and J lost 5 bases, with 17 bases between them. The CDR3 is 14 residues long. CDR1 SEHNR and CDR2 FQNEAQ come from the germline V gene (reference sequence). The repertoire was sequenced with immunoSEQ multiplex PCR; TCRdb's copy has only in-frame clones and lacks some. The table lists 200,000 or so clones, 85% to 90% of them singletons. Details on this clone: Antigen: not known.

This chain uses TRBV7-9 with TRBJ1-1; D call uncertain. This TCR came from an adult in good health. Sequencing used peripheral blood, obtained on day 0 of MenACWY control vaccination. In nucleotides, the CDR3 is TGTGCCAGCACTAAGCACGGGGAGAGGACTGAAGCTTTCTTT. This codes for CASTKHGERTEAFF.